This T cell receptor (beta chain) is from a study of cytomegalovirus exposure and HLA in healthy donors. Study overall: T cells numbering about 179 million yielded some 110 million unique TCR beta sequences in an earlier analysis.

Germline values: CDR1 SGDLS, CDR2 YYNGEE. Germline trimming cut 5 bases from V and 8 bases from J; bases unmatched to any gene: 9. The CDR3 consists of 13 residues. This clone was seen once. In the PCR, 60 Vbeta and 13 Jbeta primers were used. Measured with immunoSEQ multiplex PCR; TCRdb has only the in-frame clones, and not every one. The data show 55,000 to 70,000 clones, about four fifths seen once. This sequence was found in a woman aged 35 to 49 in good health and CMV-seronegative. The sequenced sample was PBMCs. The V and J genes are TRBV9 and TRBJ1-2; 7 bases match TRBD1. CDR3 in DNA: TGTGCCAGCAGAGGGGGCGCGGTTCAGGGCTACACCTTC. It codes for CASRGGAVQGYTF.